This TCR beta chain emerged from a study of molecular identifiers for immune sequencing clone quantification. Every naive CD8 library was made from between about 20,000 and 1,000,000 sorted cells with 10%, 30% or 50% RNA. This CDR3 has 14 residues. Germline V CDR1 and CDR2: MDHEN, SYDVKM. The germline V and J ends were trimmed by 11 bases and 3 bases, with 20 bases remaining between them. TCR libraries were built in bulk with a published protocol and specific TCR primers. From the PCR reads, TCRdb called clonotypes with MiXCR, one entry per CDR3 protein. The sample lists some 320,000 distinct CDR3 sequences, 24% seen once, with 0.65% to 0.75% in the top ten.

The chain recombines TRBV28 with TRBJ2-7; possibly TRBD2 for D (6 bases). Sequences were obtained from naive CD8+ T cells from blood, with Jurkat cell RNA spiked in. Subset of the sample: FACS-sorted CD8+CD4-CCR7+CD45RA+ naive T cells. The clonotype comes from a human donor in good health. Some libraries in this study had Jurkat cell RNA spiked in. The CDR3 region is CAREINLVDYEQYF. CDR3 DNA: TGTGCCCGGGAGATTAACCTTGTAGACTACGAGCAGTACTTC. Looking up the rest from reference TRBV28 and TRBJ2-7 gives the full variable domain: DVKVTQSSRYLVKRTGEKVFLECVQDMDHENMFWYRQDPGLGLRLIYFSYDVKMKEKGDIPEGYSVSREKKERFSLILESASTNQTSMYLCAREINLVDYEQYFGPGTRLTVT.